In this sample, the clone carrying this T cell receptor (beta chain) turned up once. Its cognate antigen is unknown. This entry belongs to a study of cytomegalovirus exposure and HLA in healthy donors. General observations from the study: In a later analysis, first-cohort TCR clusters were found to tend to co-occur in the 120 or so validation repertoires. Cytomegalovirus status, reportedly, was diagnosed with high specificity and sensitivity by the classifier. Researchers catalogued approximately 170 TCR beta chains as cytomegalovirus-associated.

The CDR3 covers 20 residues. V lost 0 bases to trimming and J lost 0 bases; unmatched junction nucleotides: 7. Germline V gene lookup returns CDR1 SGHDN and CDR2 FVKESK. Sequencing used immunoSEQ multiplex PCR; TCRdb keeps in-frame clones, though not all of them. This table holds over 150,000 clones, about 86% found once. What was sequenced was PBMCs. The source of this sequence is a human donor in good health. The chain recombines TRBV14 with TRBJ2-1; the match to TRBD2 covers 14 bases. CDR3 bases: TGTGCCAGCAGCCAAGATGGACTAGCGGGAGGCCTAAGCTCCTACAATGAGCAGTTCTTC. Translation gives CASSQDGLAGGLSSYNEQFF.